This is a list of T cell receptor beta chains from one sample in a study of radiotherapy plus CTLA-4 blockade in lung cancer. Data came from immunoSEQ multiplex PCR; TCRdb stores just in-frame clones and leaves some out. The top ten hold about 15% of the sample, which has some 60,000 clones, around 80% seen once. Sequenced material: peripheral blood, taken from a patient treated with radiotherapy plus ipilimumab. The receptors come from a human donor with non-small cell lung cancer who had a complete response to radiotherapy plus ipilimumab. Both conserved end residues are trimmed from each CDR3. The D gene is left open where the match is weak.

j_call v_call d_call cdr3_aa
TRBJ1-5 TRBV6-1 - ASSAGGTVGNQPQH
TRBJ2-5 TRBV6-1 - ASRGQQETQY
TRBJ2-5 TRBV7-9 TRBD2 ASSLLSGGAETQY
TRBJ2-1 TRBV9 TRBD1 ASSVAGTGGNDEQF
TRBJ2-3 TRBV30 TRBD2 AWTLAGVPRDTQY
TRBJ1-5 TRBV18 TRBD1 ASSLGQGLNQPQH
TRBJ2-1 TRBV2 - ASSEALKGGWVEQF
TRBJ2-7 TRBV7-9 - ASSMSRAGGEQY
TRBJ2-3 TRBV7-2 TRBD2 ASSLLAVITDTQY
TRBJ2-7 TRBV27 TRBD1 ASSLKGQGAYEQY
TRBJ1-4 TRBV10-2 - ASSETGRGGEKLF
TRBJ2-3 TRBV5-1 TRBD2 ASSLAEDTQY
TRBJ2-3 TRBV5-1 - ASTFGLSTDTQY
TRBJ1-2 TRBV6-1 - ASSDKDRGGYT
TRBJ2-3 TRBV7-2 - ASSLSWQGRDTQY
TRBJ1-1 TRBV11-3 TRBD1 ASTSDRVEAF
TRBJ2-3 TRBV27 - ASSLLRTRTQY
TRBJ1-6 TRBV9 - LSQGQGGNSPLH
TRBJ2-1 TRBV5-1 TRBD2 ASSWGGLAGSNEQF
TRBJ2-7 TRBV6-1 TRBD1 ASSRGQGLEQY
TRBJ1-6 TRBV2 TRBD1 ASSAQGADNSPLH
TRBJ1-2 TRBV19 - ATSTLQGEYGYT
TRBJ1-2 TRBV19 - ASHTGTYGYT
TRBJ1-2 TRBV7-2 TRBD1 ASSPSSGTGLYGYT
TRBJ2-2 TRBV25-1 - ASSAPRGDAGELF
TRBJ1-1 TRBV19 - ASSPLPAQGHPEAF
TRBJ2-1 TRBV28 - ASSRGGRANEQF
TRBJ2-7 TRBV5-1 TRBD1 ASSAYATGAYEQY
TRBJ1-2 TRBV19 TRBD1 ASSDRDRGYT
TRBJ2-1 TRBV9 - ASSPWASTNNEQF
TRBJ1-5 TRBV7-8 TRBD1 ASTRVDRVANQPQH
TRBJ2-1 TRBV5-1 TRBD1 ASSLALRGINEQF
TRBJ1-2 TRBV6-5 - ASSRTATGYT
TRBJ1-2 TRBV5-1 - ASSLTVAANYGYT
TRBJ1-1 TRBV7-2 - ASSFRDMVEAF
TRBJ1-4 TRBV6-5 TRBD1 ASSGTATNEKLF
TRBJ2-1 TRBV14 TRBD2 ASSQERRGGEQF
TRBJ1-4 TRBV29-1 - SAGHLGEKLF
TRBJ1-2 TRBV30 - AWQGRGYT
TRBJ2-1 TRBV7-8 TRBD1 ASSSRQGKSNEQF
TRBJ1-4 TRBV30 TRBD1 AWSAGTGGADNEKLF
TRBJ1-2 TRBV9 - ASREGEGWNYGYT
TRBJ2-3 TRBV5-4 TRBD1 ASRPQGASTDTQY
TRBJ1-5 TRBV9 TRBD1 ASSSGQGPEAQH
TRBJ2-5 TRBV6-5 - ASSYSAAPGAASQY